These 13 T cell receptor beta chains were sequenced from one sample in a study of OX40 agonist ivuxolimab in advanced cancers. Libraries were constructed by the immunoSEQ multiplex PCR assay. This immuneACCESS table, as held by TCRdb, lists in-frame sequences with V and J called but not all clones. Of the missing ones, under half trace to an unresolved V gene in checked studies; the others have no known cause. Recorded for this sample are some 60,000 clones; 91% of them occurred a single time. The ten top clones hold around 4% of the sample. Sequencing was performed on CD4+ or CD8+ T cells sorted from blood, taken in a trial of the OX40 agonist ivuxolimab. The receptor set was obtained from an adult with an advanced solid tumor such as melanoma, head and neck, liver or kidney cancer.

This chain joins TRBV27 and TRBJ2-1; 12 positions match TRBD2. This CDR3 comprises 15 residues. The trim removed 4 bases at V and 7 bases at J, leaving 5 bases unmatched. Germline V lookup: CDR1 MNHEY, CDR2 SMNVEV (reference sequence). The CDR3 DNA reads as TGTGCCAGCAGTTCTCTAGCGGGAGGGCTAAATGAGCAGTTCTTC. The encoded protein is CASSSLAGGLNEQFF.

V usage is TRBV4-2 and J usage is TRBJ2-3; tentative D call: TRBD2 (5 bases). In germline, CDR1 is LGHNA, CDR2 YNFKEQ. Trimming stripped 1 base from V and 2 bases from J, with 13 bases between. This CDR3 is built from 16 residues. The CDR3 spells CASSQGRGRPTDTQYF. The CDR3 DNA reads as TGTGCCAGCAGCCAAGGGCGTGGGAGACCCACAGATACGCAGTATTTT.

The chain recombines TRBV2 with TRBJ2-3, with D uncertain. V was clipped by 6 bases and J by 4 bases, with 17 bases between them. The germline V gene encodes CDR1 SNHLY and CDR2 FYNNEI. The CDR3 covers 15 residues. This CDR3 is CASRSTKEIPDTQYF. The CDR3 nucleotides are TGTGCCAGCAGATCTACGAAGGAGATACCAGATACGCAGTATTTT.

The chain couples TRBV13 to TRBJ2-6; TRBD1 aligns across 11 bases. This CDR3 is built from 16 residues. The ends lost 5 bases at V and 0 bases at J; junction bases unmatched: 0. Germline CDR1 and CDR2: PRHDT and FYEKMQ (reference sequence). For the CDR3, the DNA is TGTGCCAGCAGCGGGACAGGGGGCTCTGGGGCCAACGTCCTGACTTTC. Translated, it gives CASSGTGGSGANVLTF.

The chain couples TRBV6-5 to TRBJ2-7; 11 bases fit TRBD2. The CDR3 has 13 residues. V trimming: 6 bases; J trimming: 4 bases; junction bases outside the gene matches: 2. Germline lookup yields CDR1 MNHEY and CDR2 SVGAGI. Written as DNA, the CDR3 is TGTGCCAGCAGGGGACTAGCGGAATACGAGCAGTACTTC. It encodes CASRGLAEYEQYF.

The chain uses TRBV28 and TRBJ2-2; 7 bases map to TRBD1. Germline loops: CDR1 MDHEN, CDR2 SYDVKM. There are 13 residues in the CDR3. Trimming cost V 8 bases and J 5 bases; bases outside gene matches: 5. In DNA form, the CDR3 reads TGTGCCAGCGGGGCAGGGGGTACCGGGGAGCTGTTTTTT. Translated, it gives CASGAGGTGELFF.

The chain uses TRBV6-1 and TRBJ1-1; D remains ambiguous. V was trimmed by 0 bases and J by 3 bases, leaving 5 bases between them. The CDR3 extends over 13 amino acids. Germline values: CDR1 MNHNS, CDR2 SASEGT. CDR3 DNA sequence: TGTGCCAGCAGTGAAGCCATATACACTGAAGCTTTCTTT. Its translation: CASSEAIYTEAFF.

Here the CDR3 DNA reads TGTGCCAGCAGTTCAGGACTAGCGGCCTACAATGAGCAGTTCTTC. Its translation: CASSSGLAAYNEQFF. The rearrangement links TRBV27 to TRBJ2-1; 10 nucleotides agree with TRBD2. Looked up from germline, CDR1 is MNHEY and CDR2 is SMNVEV (reference sequence). The CDR3 is made up of 15 amino acids. Trimming took 4 bases from V and 2 from J; bases not matched to a gene: 2.

V gene TRBV4-1 combines with J gene TRBJ2-1, with 7 bases aligning to TRBD2. V dropped 0 bases and J dropped 0; count of bases not matched to a gene: 2. CDR1 is MGHRA and CDR2 is YSYEKL in the germline V gene. This CDR3 contains 16 residues. The chain's CDR3 is CASSQDWGGSYNEQFF. CDR3 DNA: TGCGCCAGCAGCCAAGATTGGGGGGGCTCCTACAATGAGCAGTTCTTC.

The genes are TRBV11-1 and TRBJ2-1, with D possibly TRBD2 on 6 matching bases. CDR3 length: 17 residues. Germline V gene lookup returns CDR1 SGHAT and CDR2 FQDESV (reference sequence). Trimming stripped 4 bases from V and 3 bases from J, with 19 bases between. CDR3 sequence: CASSSYDIADHYNEQFF. DNA of the CDR3: TGTGCCAGCAGCTCCTATGACATAGCGGACCACTACAATGAGCAGTTCTTC.

This clone is a singleton in its sample. The chain is built from TRBV28 and TRBJ2-1, with 7 positions matching TRBD1. The V and J ends lost 7 bases and 0 bases, in that order; junction bases with no gene match: 3. Germline CDR1 reads MDHEN; CDR2 reads SYDVKM. This CDR3 is 14 amino acids long. CDR3 region: CASKTGDSYNEQFF. CDR3 DNA sequence: TGTGCCAGCAAAACAGGGGACTCCTACAATGAGCAGTTCTTC.

The chain is built from TRBV19 and TRBJ2-5, with unresolved D. The CDR3 consists of 15 residues. The V gene lost 4 bases and the J gene lost 2 bases, with 14 bases spanning the gap. The germline V gene encodes CDR1 LNHDA and CDR2 SQIVND (reference sequence). Here the CDR3 reads CASSRGPRAQETQYF. The CDR3 nucleotides read TGTGCCAGTAGTAGAGGCCCAAGGGCACAAGAGACCCAGTACTTC.

The chain joins TRBV29-1 to TRBJ1-2, with 7 positions matching TRBD1. This CDR3 comprises 13 residues. Per germline, CDR1 SQVTM and CDR2 ANQGSEA. The J segment lost 0 bases and the V segment lost 7 bases, leaving 5 bases of the junction unmatched. In DNA form, the CDR3 reads TGCAGCGACGAACAGGGGTCTAACTATGGCTACACCTTC. Translating gives CSDEQGSNYGYTF.